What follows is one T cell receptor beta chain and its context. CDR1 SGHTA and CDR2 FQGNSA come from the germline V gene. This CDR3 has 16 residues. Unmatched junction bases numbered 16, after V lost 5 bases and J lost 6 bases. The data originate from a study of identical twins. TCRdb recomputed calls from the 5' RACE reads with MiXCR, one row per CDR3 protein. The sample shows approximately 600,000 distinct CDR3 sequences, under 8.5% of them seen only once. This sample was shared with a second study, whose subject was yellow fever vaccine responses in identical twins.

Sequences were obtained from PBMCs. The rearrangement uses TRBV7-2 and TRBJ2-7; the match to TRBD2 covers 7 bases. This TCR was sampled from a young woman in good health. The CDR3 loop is CASSLRAGTQLAEQYF. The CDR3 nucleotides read TGTGCCAGCAGCCTTAGAGCGGGGACTCAGCTGGCCGAGCAGTACTTC.